Listed here are 10 T cell receptor beta chains from one sample, sequenced in a study of blood T cell repertoires in COVID-19. Repertoires were generated with immunoSEQ multiplex PCR, while TCRdb's copy carries only in-frame clones and drops some. This table has approximately 220,000 clones, about 86% appearing once. Sequencing was carried out using peripheral blood. The receptors come from a woman aged 30 to 39 who had recovered from COVID-19.

The chain joins TRBV28 to TRBJ1-1, with D perhaps TRBD1 (6 bases). This CDR3 has 17 residues. Trimming stripped 3 bases from V and 1 base from J, with 18 bases between. CDR1 is MDHEN and CDR2 is SYDVKM in the germline V gene. DNA for the CDR3: TGTGCCAGCAGTTTGGTGGATATAGGACAGACGAACACTGAAGCTTTCTTT. Its translation: CASSLVDIGQTNTEAFF.

The chain has TRBV24-1 and TRBJ2-1; 14 bases align to TRBD2. J was trimmed by 7 bases and V by 4 bases; bases with no gene match: 5. Germline CDR1 reads KGHDR; CDR2 reads SFDVKD. The CDR3 has 16 residues. This CDR3 reads CATSDATSGRVNEQFF. Here the CDR3 DNA reads TGTGCCACCAGTGACGCGACTAGCGGGAGGGTTAATGAGCAGTTCTTC.

The chain combines TRBV4-1 with TRBJ2-1, with 7 bases lining up with TRBD2. CDR3 length: 14 amino acids. After removal of 1 base from V and 5 bases from J, the junction contained 2 bases not matched to a gene. Germline assignment: CDR1 MGHRA and CDR2 YSYEKL. The CDR3 DNA reads TGCGCCAGCAGCCAAGGGGAGGGAAACAATGAGCAGTTCTTC. It is translated as CASSQGEGNNEQFF.

This chain uses TRBV25-1 with TRBJ2-7; 7 bases agree with TRBD2. The junction had 7 bases not matched to a gene; V was cut back by 5 bases and J by 0 bases. Germline CDR1 reads MGHDK; CDR2 reads SYGVNS. This CDR3 has 15 amino acids. The CDR3: CASSNPLATSYEQYF. CDR3 nucleotide sequence: TGTGCCAGCAGTAACCCACTAGCGACCTCCTACGAGCAGTACTTC.

This clone was counted once. V usage is TRBV14 and J usage is TRBJ1-6; D is undetermined. CDR3 size: 15 residues. CDR1 and CDR2 (germline): SGHDN, FVKESK. Deletions cut 1 base from V and 8 bases from J, with 12 bases between. CDR3 amino acids: CASSQVSPLDSPLHF. The CDR3 DNA reads as TGTGCCAGCAGCCAAGTTAGCCCTCTGGATTCACCCCTCCACTTT.

The chain recombines TRBV4-1 with TRBJ1-4, with D unresolved. V dropped 0 bases and J dropped 5 bases, with 13 bases sitting between them. The CDR3 contains 16 residues. Germline V lookup: CDR1 MGHRA, CDR2 YSYEKL. In DNA form, the CDR3 reads TGCGCCAGCAGCCAAGATTACAGTCAACTGAATGAAAAACTGTTTTTT. This sequence encodes CASSQDYSQLNEKLFF.

This chain joins TRBV27 and TRBJ1-2, with D tentatively TRBD1 (6 bases). Trimming left V 3 bases short and J 3 bases short, with 26 bases between. In germline, CDR1 is MNHEY, CDR2 SMNVEV (reference sequence). The CDR3 spans 19 residues. The CDR3: CASSLVGGAQLSHDYGYTF. CDR3 sequence (DNA): TGTGCCAGCAGTTTGGTGGGGGGGGCGCAGTTAAGCCATGACTATGGCTACACCTTC.

V gene TRBV27 combines with J gene TRBJ1-4; tentatively, D is TRBD1 (5 bases). The CDR3 sequence is 15 residues long. Between the trimmed V and J ends, which lost 2 bases and 4 bases, there was a span of 11 bases. The germline V gene encodes CDR1 MNHEY and CDR2 SMNVEV (reference sequence). CDR3 DNA sequence: TGTGCCAGCAGTTTAACCCCAGGGCTTAATGAAAAACTGTTTTTT. This sequence encodes CASSLTPGLNEKLFF.

The DNA of the CDR3 is TGTGCCACCGGGGGTCTTGCGAAAGGGGAGCTGTTTTTT. Encoded protein: CATGGLAKGELFF. J is TRBJ2-2 and V is TRBV12-3 or TRBV12-4; TRBD2 is a possible D gene (6 bases). The ends were cut back, 10 bases at V and 8 bases at J, with 17 bases in the middle. This CDR3 spans 13 amino acids.

The rearrangement uses TRBV9 and TRBJ2-1; 8 nucleotides align to TRBD2. V dropped 4 bases and J dropped 6; count of bases not matched to a gene: 12. CDR1 SGDLS and CDR2 YYNGEE come from the germline V gene. This CDR3 is 16 amino acids long. Here the CDR3 reads CASSPRRAGVANEQFF. CDR3 nucleotides: TGTGCCAGCAGCCCGCGTAGAGCGGGAGTAGCCAATGAGCAGTTCTTC.